This T cell receptor beta chain was found in a study of blood T cell repertoires in COVID-19 (dated by TCRdb to the early 2020s). Study-wide context: Collaborator samples came from the United States, Italy and Spain and covered acute and convalescent phases of COVID-19. The samples were drawn from the first 160 participants of the ongoing ImmuneRACE study and from 1,254 subjects provided by 6 global collaborators. The dataset comprised deeply sampled blood TCRbeta repertoires from subjects exposed to, actively infected with, or recovered from COVID-19. A freely available public database, intended as a resource for researchers studying the immune response to SARS-CoV-2, is where the repertoires were released. The sample metadata nearly always contained a de-identified subject ID, COVID-19 status, age in years and sex. Where HLA class I and class II types were available, the types were taken from metadata supplied by the sample provider, not from assay-based typing. The material from the prospective study consisted of cDNA or gDNA derived from T cells, B-cell-depleted T cells, or PBMCs. What the work shows at the level of the full study, not this receptor alone: Clinical and demographic metadata were provided uncurated, with the amount varying by source and participant.

About this clone: Its antigen is unknown. Base qualities were left out, and no much larger clone turns up one base away.

The immunoSEQ Assay, a bias-controlled multiplex PCR, was used to amplify TCRbeta CDR3 regions from genomic DNA. Processing in the source paper ran as follows. Within the assay, amplification of reference gene primers was used to estimate how many nucleated cells each sample contained. Sequence reads were collapsed and filtered to measure the absolute abundance of every unique TCRbeta CDR3 rearrangement. For each sample, productive Simpson clonality was calculated by taking the square root of Simpson's diversity index across productive rearrangements. TCRdb re-hosts the immuneACCESS table, in-frame sequences only. Its copies lack some clones; in the studies checked, an unresolved V gene accounts for under half of them, and the cause for the rest is not known. The V and J calls and clone size were taken over from that table, and D and trimming were inferred from the DNA. The sample table holds 300,000 to 350,000 clones, of which roughly 89% were seen once. The top ten clonotypes cover about 3.5% of the sample.

Samples from volunteer blood donors who had recovered from COVID-19 were contributed by a second Seattle source. Collaborating institutions collected whole blood in K2EDTA tubes following their own protocols. For TCRbeta analysis, collaborators shipped samples as frozen whole blood, isolated PBMCs, or DNA extracted from either of those sample types. The material sequenced was peripheral blood. The TCR sequence derives from a woman between 18 and 29 years old who had recovered from COVID-19.

The CDR3 in this case is CASGLGQTGGGRPYGYTF. The DNA is TGTGCTAGTGGTTTGGGGCAGACAGGGGGCGGGCGTCCCTATGGCTACACCTTC. This sequence uses TRBV12-5 and TRBJ1-2, and TRBD1 matches 10 of the central bases. From a lookup of the germline V gene, CDR1 and CDR2 are LGHNT and FRNRAP. Trimmed from V: 1 base; trimmed from J: 4 bases; junction bases lacking a gene match: 12. The CDR3 goes from the cysteine to the phenylalanine over 18 residues. Only the CDR3 portion is preserved as DNA: 54 bases, with reading frame beginning at the first base.